This T cell receptor beta chain derives from a study of blood T cells in healthy people across ages. PCR was performed a second time for about 7 to 11 cycles using a sample-barcoded 5' primer and a J-beta primer mix. TCRdb processed the 5' RACE reads anew with MiXCR; each CDR3 protein has one entry. The data contain about a million distinct CDR3 sequences, roughly 51% of them singletons. This CDR3 comprises 15 residues. V lost 6 bases and J lost 4, with 18 bases in between. Study findings and constraints: Investigators treated diversity estimates from one million T cells as underestimates.

This clonotype showed up just once. What it binds is unknown. This may be a read error: a much more frequent sequence differs by one nucleotide. The chain uses TRBV12-3 or TRBV12-4 and TRBJ2-5, with D perhaps TRBD2 (5 bases). The receptor's source is a woman aged 55-69 years in good health. Sequencing was performed on blood. The CDR3 DNA reads TGTGCCAGCAGACTCCGGGATTTCGCTAGAGAGACCCAGTACTTC. Protein sequence: CASRLRDFARETQYF.